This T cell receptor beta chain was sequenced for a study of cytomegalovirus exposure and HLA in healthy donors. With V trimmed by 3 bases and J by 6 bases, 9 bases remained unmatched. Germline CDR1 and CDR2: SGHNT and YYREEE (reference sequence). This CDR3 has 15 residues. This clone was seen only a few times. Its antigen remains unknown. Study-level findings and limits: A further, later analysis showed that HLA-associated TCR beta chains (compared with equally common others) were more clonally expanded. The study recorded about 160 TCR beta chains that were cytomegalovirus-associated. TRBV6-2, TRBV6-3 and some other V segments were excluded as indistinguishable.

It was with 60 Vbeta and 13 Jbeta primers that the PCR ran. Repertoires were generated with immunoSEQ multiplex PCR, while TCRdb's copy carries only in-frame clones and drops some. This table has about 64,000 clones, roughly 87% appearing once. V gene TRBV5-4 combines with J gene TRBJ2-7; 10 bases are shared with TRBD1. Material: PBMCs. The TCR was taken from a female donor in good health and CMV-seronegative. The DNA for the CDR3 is TGTGCCAGCAGCTCCCGGACAGGGGGAATCACCGAGCAGTACTTC. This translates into CASSSRTGGITEQYF. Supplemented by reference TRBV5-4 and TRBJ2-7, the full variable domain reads ETGVTQSPTHLIKTRGQQVTLRCSSQSGHNTVSWYQQALGQGPQFIFQYYREEENGRGNFPPRFSGLQFPNYSSELNVNALELDDSALYLCASSSRTGGITEQYFGPGTRLTVT.